This T cell receptor (beta chain) is from a study of T cell responses to AZD1222 COVID-19 vaccine. Sequencing was performed with immunoSEQ multiplex PCR; in TCRdb, only in-frame clones are kept and a portion is missing. Of tens of thousands of clones in the sample, roughly 89% were seen once. The TCR comes from an adult in good health. This specimen consisted of peripheral blood, obtained on day 0 of AZD1222 vaccination.

The CDR3 sequence is CASSIYRGTSDGYTF. Here the CDR3 DNA reads TGTGCCAGTAGTATTTATAGGGGGACATCAGATGGCTACACCTTC. The chain recombines TRBV19 with TRBJ1-2; D may be TRBD1 (6 bases). Germline V lookup: CDR1 LNHDA, CDR2 SQIVND (reference sequence). Between the trimmed V and J ends, which lost 3 bases and 6 bases, there was a span of 17 bases. The CDR3 has 15 residues.